One TCR beta chain is described in this entry. Profiling of TCR beta VDJ combinations and CDR3 sequences used genomic DNA as template. TCRdb reprocessed the reads with MiXCR, giving one entry per CDR3 protein. The table includes 200,000 to 250,000 distinct CDR3 sequences, approximately 60% detected once. Trimming took 9 bases from V and 6 from J, leaving 27 bases between them. The CDR3 runs to 16 residues. Germline V gene data show CDR1 as LNHDA and CDR2 as SQIVND (reference sequence). The source of the sample is a study of CD8+CD57+ T cells in acquired aplastic anemia. Study summary: Roughly 3.2 ug was the average amount of DNA from sorted CD4+ and CD8+ cells.

Specimen: sorted CD4+, CD8+, or CD8+CD57+ T cells (not recorded which) from PBMCs. This chain joins TRBV19 and TRBJ2-7, with D possibly TRBD1 on 6 matching bases. The TCR originated in a human donor in good health. CDR3 DNA: TGTGCCAGCAGATTTACAGGGAGTGGCGGGCGAGGCGAGCAGTACTTC. It encodes CASRFTGSGGRGEQYF.